The clone carrying this TCR beta chain occurred a few times. These data originate in a study of blood T cells in healthy people across ages. The CDR3 has 17 residues. Trimming took 5 bases from V and 6 from J; bases not matched to a gene: 13. Germline V gene data show CDR1 as SGHKS and CDR2 as YYEKEE (reference sequence). Sample-barcoded 5' priming and a J-beta primer mix drove a second PCR of roughly 6 to 12 cycles. Each CDR3 protein is one row after TCRdb ran MiXCR on the 5' RACE reads. Here the sample spans 600,000 to 800,000 distinct CDR3 sequences, under 25% being singletons. This clonotype was obtained from a man aged 70 or older in good health. Sequenced material: blood. V is TRBV5-5 and J is TRBJ2-2; TRBD1 matches at 10 bases. The chain's CDR3 is CASSSDRGRGFSGELFF. The CDR3 DNA reads as TGTGCCAGCAGTTCTGACAGGGGGCGCGGGTTTTCCGGGGAGCTGTTTTTT.